A single sample gave rise to the 6 T cell receptor beta chains below, sequenced in a study of regulatory T cells in long-lasting Graves disease. This sample's time point: newly diagnosed GD, antithyroid drugs for less than 3 months. Making the TCR library involved RNA that had been extracted from PBMCs. Arm-PCR of CDR3 regions and iRepertoire HTBI primers were used to build TCR beta libraries. One entry per CDR3 protein, called by TCRdb with MiXCR from the multiplex PCR reads. The data show 200,000 to 250,000 distinct CDR3 sequences, roughly 18% seen once. The same sample was also studied in work on T cells in Graves' hyperthyroidism and ophthalmopathy.

The sequencing used peripheral blood mononuclear cells (PBMCs), collected at new diagnosis, from a patient treated with antithyroid drugs. The receptors derive from a woman in her twenties or thirties with Graves disease.

This clonotype was counted at least ten times. This rearrangement joins TRBV9 to TRBJ2-3; possible D gene TRBD2, 5 bases. Trimming shortened V by 0 bases and J by 1 base, and 15 bases separated the two germline ends. Germline CDR1 reads SGDLS; CDR2 reads YYNGEE. The CDR3 loop spans 17 amino acids. As DNA, the CDR3 is TGTGCCAGCAGCGTAGCGCGGCTAGGGCGGGGCACAGATACGCAGTATTTT. This gives the protein CASSVARLGRGTDTQYF.

This clonotype was picked up many times. The chain is built from TRBV28 and TRBJ1-1; 7 positions match TRBD1. Germline V CDR1 and CDR2: MDHEN, SYDVKM. The length of the CDR3 is 14 residues. V shed 3 bases, J shed 3 bases, and the junction held 4 bases outside the gene matches. CDR3 DNA: TGTGCCAGCAGTTTTCCTACAGGGGACACTGAAGCTTTCTTT. The encoded protein is CASSFPTGDTEAFF. The entire variable domain, with the rest obtained from reference TRBV28 and TRBJ1-1, is as follows: DVKVTQSSRYLVKRTGEKVFLECVQDMDHENMFWYRQDPGLGLRLIYFSYDVKMKEKGDIPEGYSVSREKKERFSLILESASTNQTSMYLCASSFPTGDTEAFFGQGTRLTVV.

This clonotype appeared a few times. V gene TRBV2 combines with J gene TRBJ2-7; D may be TRBD1 (6 bases). The germline CDR1 and CDR2 sequences are SNHLY and FYNNEI. CDR3 length equals 12 residues. V lost 7 bases and J 2 bases, leaving 9 bases between the germline ends. The CDR3 is CASTDSAYEQYF. The CDR3 bases are TGTGCCAGCACGGACAGCGCCTACGAGCAGTACTTC.

This clonotype has only a few counts. V gene TRBV5-1 combines with J gene TRBJ2-3, with 7 bases identical to TRBD2. Germline V gives CDR1 SGHRS, CDR2 YFSETQ. This CDR3 spans 16 amino acids. The junction had 11 bases not matched to a gene; V was cut back by 0 bases and J by 7 bases. The CDR3 DNA reads TGCGCCAGCAGCTTGGCCGGGGGGACCGCGACTTATACGCAGTATTTT. Translated: CASSLAGGTATYTQYF.

This clonotype was seen repeatedly, ten times or more. The V gene is TRBV20-1, the J gene TRBJ1-6; TRBD1 agrees at 11 bases. Trimming removed 6 bases from V and 7 bases from J; junction bases left unmatched: 2. Germline V gene data show CDR1 as DFQATT and CDR2 as SNEGSKA (reference sequence). CDR3 length equals 13 residues. Here the CDR3 DNA reads TGCAGTGCGCGGGACAGGGGGAATTCACCCCTCCACTTT. It translates to CSARDRGNSPLHF.

About this clonotype itself: The CDR3 carries no conserved terminal phenylalanine or tryptophan, so it likely arises from a read error. The chain employs TRBV6-9 and TRBJ2-5; 8 nucleotides line up with TRBD2. The length of the CDR3 is 14 residues. Germline values: CDR1 MNHGY, CDR2 SVAAGI. The ends lost 3 bases at V and 0 bases at J; junction bases unmatched: 0. The CDR3 nucleotides are TGTGCCAGCAGTTACGGGGGGGACCAAGAGACCCAGTACCTC. It specifies CASSYGGDQETQYL.